The 24 T cell receptor beta chains below come from one sample, sequenced in a study of blood T cell repertoires in COVID-19. The protocol was immunoSEQ multiplex PCR, while the TCRdb copy is restricted to in-frame clones and leaves out a portion. Of about 200,000 clones detected, roughly 87% appear once; the ten largest clones hold under 2.5%. Sequencing was carried out using peripheral blood. The receptors stem from a middle-aged man with active or convalescent COVID-19.

The chain combines TRBV9 with TRBJ1-1; D possibly corresponds to TRBD1 (6 bases). Deletions cut 4 bases from V and 4 bases from J, with 14 bases between. This CDR3 is built from 14 residues. The germline V gene has CDR1 SGDLS and CDR2 YYNGEE. The CDR3 DNA sequence: TGTGCCAGCAGCCCCGCGGGGGGCATCACTGAAGCTTTCTTT. It is translated as CASSPAGGITEAFF.

The chain combines TRBV30 with TRBJ1-1; D not resolved. V lost 0 bases and J lost 10, with 9 bases in between. CDR3 length equals 11 residues. Germline loops: CDR1 GTSNPN, CDR2 SVGIG (reference sequence). The CDR3 coding sequence is TGTGCCTGGAGTGTTGGGGAGAGAGCTTTCTTT. It yields the protein CAWSVGERAFF.

The genes are TRBV7-8 and TRBJ2-7, with D possibly matching TRBD1 (6 bases). The CDR3 is 15 residues long. The germline gives CDR1 SGHVS, CDR2 FQNEAQ. The ends were cut back, 5 bases at V and 3 bases at J, with 17 bases in the middle. The CDR3 DNA sequence: TGTGCCAGCAGCCCAGGACAGTGGGATAACTACGAGCAGTACTTC. Encoded protein: CASSPGQWDNYEQYF. Full variable domain (remainder filled in from reference TRBV7-8 and TRBJ2-7): GAGVSQSPRYKVAKRGQDVALRCDPISGHVSLFWYQQALGQGPEFLTYFQNEAQLDKSGLPSDRFFAERPEGSVSTLKIQRTQQEDSAVYLCASSPGQWDNYEQYFGPGTRLTVT.

This clone has just one count. This chain uses TRBV12-5 with TRBJ1-1; D is unresolved. In germline, CDR1 is LGHNT, CDR2 FRNRAP. The CDR3 consists of 11 residues. The V end lost 4 bases, the J end lost 7 bases, and 7 bases lay between the germline ends. The CDR3 here is CASGSGVEAFF. For the CDR3, the DNA is TGTGCTAGTGGTTCCGGAGTTGAAGCTTTCTTT. Full variable domain (remainder filled in from reference TRBV12-5 and TRBJ1-1): DARVTQTPRHKVTEMGQEVTMRCQPILGHNTVFWYRQTMMQGLELLAYFRNRAPLDDSGMPKDRFSAEMPDATLATLKIQPSEPRDSAVYFCASGSGVEAFFGQGTRLTVV.

This clone was seen a handful of times. This chain uses TRBV6-1 with TRBJ2-3; 13 positions match TRBD2. V dropped 4 bases and J dropped 2; count of bases not matched to a gene: 9. Germline V CDR1 and CDR2: MNHNS, SASEGT. The CDR3 contains 18 residues. The CDR3 sequence: CASSVLAGGRGNTDTQYF. The CDR3 bases are TGTGCCAGCAGTGTACTAGCGGGGGGGCGTGGAAACACAGATACGCAGTATTTT.

As for this clone: This sample includes further DNA sequences coding for the same CDR3. The rearrangement uses TRBV28 and TRBJ1-1; D might be TRBD1 (6 bases). Germline V gene sequence: CDR1 MDHEN, CDR2 SYDVKM. The V end was cut by 3 bases, the J end by 2 bases, with 7 bases between. The CDR3 is made up of 13 amino acids. DNA of the CDR3: TGTGCCAGCAGTTTCAGGGGTAACACTGAAGCTTTCTTT. It is translated as CASSFRGNTEAFF.

The gene calls are TRBV5-1 and TRBJ1-2; TRBD1 matches at 7 bases. The CDR3 sequence is 13 residues long. The germline V gene has CDR1 SGHRS and CDR2 YFSETQ. Trimming removed 10 bases from V and 4 bases from J; junction bases left unmatched: 10. The CDR3 DNA follows: TGCGCCGTTAAGACAGGGTCGCCCTATGGCTACACCTTC. This gives the protein CAVKTGSPYGYTF.

This clone is a singleton in its sample. The gene calls are TRBV9 and TRBJ1-2, with 9 bases that match TRBD1. CDR3 length equals 16 residues. Germline V lookup: CDR1 SGDLS, CDR2 YYNGEE. Trimming at V came to 4 bases and at J to 0 bases, leaving 7 bases not matched to a gene. The CDR3 protein is CASSSQGASPNYGYTF. The CDR3 coding sequence is TGTGCCAGCAGCTCACAGGGGGCTTCACCTAACTATGGCTACACCTTC.

The CDR3 DNA follows: TGTGCCAGCAGCGACAAAGGAAGGGGCGCCTACGAGCAGTACTTC. Protein sequence: CASSDKGRGAYEQYF. V usage is TRBV3-1 (or the pseudogene TRBV3-2) and J usage is TRBJ2-7; possible D gene TRBD1, 5 bases. CDR1 LGHDT and CDR2 YNNKEL come from the germline V gene (reference sequence). Trimming removed 5 bases from V and 2 bases from J, with 16 bases in between. The CDR3 extends over 15 amino acids.

The chain has TRBV30 and TRBJ2-2; no reliable D call. The CDR3 has 13 amino acids. CDR1 is GTSNPN and CDR2 is SVGIG in the germline V gene (reference sequence). Trimming shortened V by 2 bases and J by 4 bases, and 8 bases separated the two germline ends. The CDR3 is CAWSRLLTGELFF. The CDR3 DNA reads TGTGCCTGGAGTCGACTGCTCACCGGGGAGCTGTTTTTT.

V usage is TRBV28 and J usage is TRBJ2-3, with TRBD2 matching over 7 bases. Germline V gives CDR1 MDHEN, CDR2 SYDVKM. The CDR3 runs to 14 residues. V trimming: 2 bases; J trimming: 7 bases; junction bases outside the gene matches: 6. Written as DNA, the CDR3 is TGTGCCAGCAGTTTAGCGGGAGAATCTAATACGCAGTATTTT. As protein: CASSLAGESNTQYF. The full variable domain, rest sourced from reference TRBV28 and TRBJ2-3, is DVKVTQSSRYLVKRTGEKVFLECVQDMDHENMFWYRQDPGLGLRLIYFSYDVKMKEKGDIPEGYSVSREKKERFSLILESASTNQTSMYLCASSLAGESNTQYFGPGTRLTVL.

This clone was picked up a small number of times. The chain combines TRBV5-1 with TRBJ1-1; TRBD1 is a possible D gene (5 bases). V lost 0 bases to trimming and J lost 7 bases, with 22 bases between them. Germline V gives CDR1 SGHRS, CDR2 YFSETQ. This CDR3 comprises 17 residues. The DNA for the CDR3 is TGCGCCAGCAGCTTGGAAGTACACAGGTTAGACCATGTTGAAGCTTTCTTT. Residues: CASSLEVHRLDHVEAFF.

This clone has just a few counts. The CDR3 DNA sequence: TGTGCCAGCACCCGAACCCCAGCGGTGAGAGAGCAGTACTTC. It codes for CASTRTPAVREQYF. The genes are TRBV6-5 and TRBJ2-7; the D gene is possibly TRBD2 (5 bases). The CDR3 extends over 14 amino acids. With 7 bases removed from V and 7 bases from J, the gap between germline ends came to 20 bases. Germline values: CDR1 MNHEY, CDR2 SVGAGI.

J is TRBJ1-6 and V is TRBV5-4; 10 bases line up with TRBD1. This CDR3 comprises 14 residues. Per germline, CDR1 SGHNT and CDR2 YYREEE (reference sequence). Losses at the gene ends were 4 bases for V and 8 bases for J; bases not matched to a gene: 3. CDR3 nucleotides: TGTGCCAGCAGCCTCGACAGGGGGCATTCACCCCTCCACTTT. Translation gives CASSLDRGHSPLHF.

This clone was picked up one time. The rearrangement uses TRBV7-3 and TRBJ2-3, with 7 bases lining up with TRBD1. Looked up from germline, CDR1 is SGHTA and CDR2 is FQGTGA. This CDR3 is built from 16 residues. V lost 0 bases and J lost 0; bases outside the gene matches: 3. The CDR3 DNA reads TGTGCCAGCAGCTTAACGGGACAGATTAGCACAGATACGCAGTATTTT. This gives the protein CASSLTGQISTDTQYF.

This clone has a single count. The chain uses TRBV28 and TRBJ1-2; D is uncertain. CDR3 length equals 12 residues. Looked up from germline, CDR1 is MDHEN and CDR2 is SYDVKM. The V end lost 5 bases, the J end lost 6 bases, and 10 bases lay between the germline ends. The CDR3 region is CASSLFVNGYTF. In DNA form, the CDR3 reads TGTGCCAGCAGTCTCTTCGTTAATGGCTACACCTTC.

There are a few counts of this clone. The chain has TRBV2 and TRBJ1-3; tentative D call: TRBD1 (5 bases). This CDR3 comprises 14 residues. From germline, CDR1 is SNHLY and CDR2 FYNNEI. V lost 8 bases and J lost 2, with 13 bases in between. CDR3 residues: CASSQETAGNTIYF. The CDR3 bases are TGTGCCAGCTCCCAAGAGACAGCTGGAAACACCATATATTTT.

This chain connects TRBV5-8 to TRBJ1-3, with 7 bases matching TRBD1. V was pared by 4 bases and J by 5 bases, with 12 bases of the junction left unmatched. The CDR3 spans 16 residues. Per the germline V gene, CDR1 is SGHTS and CDR2 is YDEGEE. The CDR3: CASSRGQRIYRNTIYF. The CDR3, as DNA: TGTGCCAGCAGCAGGGGACAGAGGATTTATCGAAACACCATATATTTT.

V gene TRBV6-5 combines with J gene TRBJ1-1, with D unresolved. Germline V gene lookup returns CDR1 MNHEY and CDR2 SVGAGI. This CDR3 comprises 14 residues. Trimming took off 6 bases at V and 3 bases at J, with 14 bases between the two ends. DNA of the CDR3: TGTGCCAGCAGAGCTGTGGGAGAGGACACTGAAGCTTTCTTT. Its translation is CASRAVGEDTEAFF.

In nucleotides, the CDR3 is TGTGCCAGCAGTTTAGGGGGGGCCGTCGTTGGGACTGAAGCTTTCTTT. It yields the protein CASSLGGAVVGTEAFF. The chain carries TRBV28 and TRBJ1-1, with D perhaps matching TRBD1 (6 bases). V was trimmed by 2 bases and J by 5 bases, leaving 18 bases between them. Germline values: CDR1 MDHEN, CDR2 SYDVKM. The CDR3 totals 16 residues.

The chain carries TRBV2 and TRBJ1-1, with D unresolved. This CDR3 is built from 15 residues. Germline CDR1 reads SNHLY; CDR2 reads FYNNEI. Trimming took 3 bases from V and 0 from J, leaving 11 bases between them. CDR3 residues: CASSEGPGVNTEAFF. CDR3 nucleotide sequence: TGTGCCAGCAGTGAGGGTCCCGGGGTGAACACTGAAGCTTTCTTT.

In this sample, this clone turned up a few times. The chain combines TRBV11-2 with TRBJ2-7; D is uncertain. This CDR3 has 11 residues. Germline assignment: CDR1 SGHAT and CDR2 FQNNGV. V shed 3 bases and J shed 6 bases, with 6 bases lying between them. The CDR3 sequence is CASSLYSEQYF. CDR3 bases: TGTGCCAGCAGCTTGTACTCCGAGCAGTACTTC.

The chain joins TRBV12-3 or TRBV12-4 to TRBJ1-5; 8 bases line up with TRBD1. The junction had 3 bases not matched to a gene; V was cut back by 7 bases and J by 7 bases. There are 12 residues in the CDR3. The CDR3 loop is CASTQGAQPQHF. The CDR3 nucleotides read TGTGCCAGCACCCAGGGGGCGCAGCCCCAGCATTTT.

The DNA for the CDR3 is TGTGCCACCAGCACGGCCAGGGCGATCCTTCTAAACTATGGCTACACCTTC. This gives the protein CATSTARAILLNYGYTF. This chain uses TRBV15 with TRBJ1-2; D possibly corresponds to TRBD1 (5 bases). The V gene's germline CDR1 is LNHNV and CDR2 YYDKDF (reference sequence). The CDR3 sequence is 17 residues long. With 4 bases removed from V and 2 bases from J, the gap between germline ends came to 20 bases.